This T cell receptor beta chain was identified in a study of shared clonotypes between healthy human individuals. Sequencing used immunoSEQ multiplex PCR; TCRdb keeps in-frame clones, though not all of them. The sample holds hundreds of thousands of clones, around 78% seen once. This clone has a single count. Different DNA sequences within this sample yield the same CDR3. There are 15 residues in the CDR3. Trimming took 1 base from V and 4 from J, leaving 12 bases between them. CDR1 is SGHTA, CDR2 FQGNSA, per germline. The V gene is TRBV7-2, the J gene TRBJ2-3; TRBD1 is a possible D gene (6 bases). This TCR came from a woman between 35 and 50 years old in good health. Some clones in this sample may be carry-over from other donors' samples. The sequenced material came from PBMCs. The CDR3 region has the DNA TGTGCCAGCAGCTTAGGGGGGCAGGGTCCAGATACGCAGTATTTT. This codes for CASSLGGQGPDTQYF.